Listed here are 10 T cell receptor beta chains from one sample, sequenced in a study of blood T cells in healthy people across ages. Alongside a J-beta primer mix, a sample-barcoded 5' primer served in a second PCR lasting about 7 to 12 cycles. Using its own MiXCR run on the 5' RACE reads, TCRdb lists one record per CDR3 protein. The table lists 600,000 to 1,000,000 distinct CDR3 sequences, around 25% of them singletons. These data were also filed under a second study, of T cells of mothers and their children.

Sequenced input: blood. The receptors were gathered from a boy aged 5-17 years in good health.

The chain has TRBV29-1 and TRBJ2-5; TRBD2 matches at 8 bases. The better agreement between TRBJ2-1 and the DNA end casts doubt on the J call. Germline V gene lookup returns CDR1 SQVTM and CDR2 ANQGSEA. The CDR3 spans 11 residues. The DNA of the CDR3 is TGCAGGGCTAGCGGGCCGAATGAGCAGTTCTTC. Translated, it gives CRASGPNEQFF.

This clonotype was picked up a small number of times. This chain joins TRBV4-1 and TRBJ2-5; no definite D call. The DNA end is more similar to TRBJ2-7, so the J call may be wrong. The CDR3 has 13 residues. The V gene's germline CDR1 is MGHRA and CDR2 YSYEKL. CDR3 protein: CASSYGPTYEQYF. The CDR3 nucleotides are TGCGCCAGCAGCTACGGACCGACCTACGAGCAGTACTTC.

The chain links TRBV6-2 or TRBV6-3 to TRBJ2-5; the match to TRBD2 covers 8 bases. Germline V gene sequence: CDR1 MNHEY, CDR2 SVGEGT. Trimming cost V 6 bases and J 9 bases; bases outside gene matches: 15. The length of the CDR3 is 15 residues. The CDR3 nucleotides are TGTGCCAGCAGACCCACTAGCGGACCCCGGGAGGCCCAGTACTTC. Amino acids: CASRPTSGPREAQYF.

V is TRBV20-1 and J is TRBJ1-5; 12 positions match TRBD1. J lost 1 base, V lost 1 base, and 8 bases had no gene match. The CDR3 spans 18 residues. Germline CDR1 reads DFQATT; CDR2 reads SNEGSKA (reference sequence). DNA of the CDR3: TGCAGTGCTAGAGCCGGGACAGGGGGCAGGGTGAGCAATCAGCCCCAGCATTTT. Its protein is CSARAGTGGRVSNQPQHF.

In its sample, this clonotype was seen a few times. Germline and junction disagree at one end, which may indicate a read error. The CDR3 nucleotides read TGCGCCAACAGCTTCTGGACAGATGGCCTTTCCTACGAGCAGTACTTC. Its translation is CANSFWTDGLSYEQYF. The V and J genes are TRBV5-1 and TRBJ2-7; possible D gene TRBD1, 6 bases. The germline V gene has CDR1 SGHRS and CDR2 YFSETQ. CDR3 length: 16 residues. The variable domain in full, with the rest retrieved from reference TRBV5-1 and TRBJ2-7, is KAGVTQTPRYLIKTRGQQVTLSCSPISGHRSVSWYQQTPGQGLQFLFEYFSETQRNKGNFPGRFSGRQFSNSRSEMNVSTLELGDSALYLCANSFWTDGLSYEQYFGPGTRLTVT.

The rearrangement joins TRBV5-4 to TRBJ2-3, with 7 nucleotides matching TRBD1. The CDR3 is 16 residues long. Germline V gene sequence: CDR1 SGHNT, CDR2 YYREEE (reference sequence). The V and J ends lost 4 bases and 0 bases, in that order; junction bases with no gene match: 8. The CDR3 bases are TGTGCCAGCAGCAAACCCGGGACAGCTAGCACAGATACGCAGTATTTT. Residues: CASSKPGTASTDTQYF.

The chain is built from TRBV28 and TRBJ2-7; 9 bases map to TRBD1. The CDR3 loop spans 16 amino acids. J lost 7 bases, V lost 5 bases, and 15 bases had no gene match. The germline gives CDR1 MDHEN, CDR2 SYDVKM. CDR3 DNA sequence: TGTGCCAGCAGTCCTACCGGGACAGGGAAACGGTGGGAGCAGTACTTC. It encodes CASSPTGTGKRWEQYF.

Comment on this clonotype: Because it lacks the conserved phenylalanine or tryptophan at the end, this CDR3 is likely a read error. This chain links TRBV27 with TRBJ2-7; D is unresolved. CDR1 is MNHEY and CDR2 is SMNVEV in the germline V gene (reference sequence). The CDR3 spans 14 residues. V dropped 6 bases and J dropped 2 bases, with 14 bases sitting between them. CDR3 region: CASSHRSRAYEQYL. Here the CDR3 DNA reads TGTGCCAGCAGCCACCGGAGTAGGGCCTACGAGCAGTACCTC.

The chain carries TRBV2 and TRBJ2-3; no definite D call. The germline V gene encodes CDR1 SNHLY and CDR2 FYNNEI. CDR3 size: 13 residues. With 5 bases removed from V and 3 bases from J, the gap between germline ends came to 9 bases. The CDR3 nucleotides read TGTGCCAGCAGTCAAGGGTTGACAGATACGCAGTATTTT. Translating gives CASSQGLTDTQYF.

This clonotype was seen a handful of times. J is TRBJ2-7 and V is TRBV12-3 or TRBV12-4; tentatively, D is TRBD1 (6 bases). The V end was cut by 6 bases, the J end by 4 bases, with 16 bases between. The CDR3 covers 14 residues. DNA for the CDR3: TGTGCCAGCAGCTCGACAGGACGCCCTTACGAGCAGTACTTC. This encodes CASSSTGRPYEQYF.